These 32 T cell receptor beta chains share one sample of origin, sequenced in a study of T cell responses to AZD1222 COVID-19 vaccine (dated by TCRdb to the early 2020s). In the paper's terms, the time point label means: baseline before first vaccination. This specimen's treatment or condition label, per the study, means: meningococcal conjugate vaccine given as trial control. Libraries came from the immunoSEQ multiplex PCR assay. TCRdb re-hosts the immuneACCESS table, in-frame sequences only. Its copies lack some clones; in the studies checked, an unresolved V gene accounts for under half of them, and the cause for the rest is not known. In this sample the table shows 130,000 to 150,000 clones, 90% to 95% of which occur a single time. The biggest ten clones account for around 2.8% of the sample. Specimen: peripheral blood, collected on day 0 of MenACWY control vaccination. These receptors were taken from an adult in good health.

V and J are TRBV7-2 and TRBJ2-7; D unclear. This CDR3 comprises 14 residues. Germline lookup yields CDR1 SGHTA and CDR2 FQGNSA. The V gene lost 1 base and the J gene lost 6 bases, with 13 bases spanning the gap. The CDR3, as DNA: TGTGCCAGCAGCTTAGACCTGGTTGTGGGCGAGCAGTACTTC. This translates into CASSLDLVVGEQYF.

The chain employs TRBV3-1 (or the pseudogene TRBV3-2) and TRBJ1-2; TRBD1 is a possible D gene (6 bases). The CDR3 loop spans 15 amino acids. V lost 4 bases, J lost 2 bases, and 14 bases lay in between. Germline V gene sequence: CDR1 LGHDT, CDR2 YNNKEL (reference sequence). CDR3 sequence reads: CASSLGGQTNYGYTF. CDR3 coding DNA: TGTGCCAGCAGCCTCGGGGGGCAGACAAACTATGGCTACACCTTC.

CDR3 sequence (DNA): TGTGCCAGCAGCACCGGGACTTATGCGTACGCTTTCTTT. Translated, it gives CASSTGTYAYAFF. The chain couples TRBV7-9 to TRBJ1-1; D may be TRBD1 (5 bases). V was pared by 5 bases and J by 11 bases, with 18 bases between. The CDR3 runs to 13 residues. Germline V gene sequence: CDR1 SEHNR, CDR2 FQNEAQ (reference sequence).

CDR3 sequence: CASSVGQGARDTQYF. In nucleotides, the CDR3 is TGTGCCAGCAGCGTAGGACAGGGGGCGCGGGATACGCAGTATTTT. The genes are TRBV9 and TRBJ2-3; TRBD1 agrees at 10 bases. Germline V lookup: CDR1 SGDLS, CDR2 YYNGEE. This CDR3 is built from 15 residues. V dropped 0 bases and J dropped 6; count of bases not matched to a gene: 4.

The CDR3, as DNA: TGTGCCAGTAGTATAGGAAGGGGTGCGCAGGGTGGGACTGAAGCTTTCTTT. Amino acids: CASSIGRGAQGGTEAFF. The chain couples TRBV19 to TRBJ1-1; possible D gene TRBD1, 5 bases. V was cut by 1 base and J by 5 bases, with 20 bases left in between. Germline V gene data show CDR1 as LNHDA and CDR2 as SQIVND (reference sequence). The CDR3 covers 17 residues. The full variable domain, completed using reference TRBV19 and TRBJ1-1, is DGGITQSPKYLFRKEGQNVTLSCEQNLNHDAMYWYRQDPGQGLRLIYYSQIVNDFQKGDIAEGYSVSREKKESFPLTVTSAQKNPTAFYLCASSIGRGAQGGTEAFFGQGTRLTVV.

This chain links TRBV30 with TRBJ2-3, with 10 bases identical to TRBD1. The CDR3 loop spans 14 amino acids. The germline V gene encodes CDR1 GTSNPN and CDR2 SVGIG (reference sequence). With 4 bases clipped from V and 5 bases from J, the junction kept 6 bases outside the gene matches. CDR3 residues: CAWTSGTGVDTQYF. CDR3 nucleotides: TGTGCCTGGACCTCCGGGACAGGGGTAGATACGCAGTATTTT.

The rearrangement uses TRBV11-2 and TRBJ2-7; D is unclear. V lost 1 base to trimming and J lost 7 bases, with 8 bases between them. The CDR3 length is 12 residues. Germline V gene lookup returns CDR1 SGHAT and CDR2 FQNNGV. This CDR3 is CASSLGGWEQYF. The CDR3 DNA reads TGTGCCAGCAGCTTAGGTGGATGGGAGCAGTACTTC.

The rearrangement links TRBV5-1 to TRBJ2-7; either TRBD1 or TRBD2 may fit D (5 bases each). V lost 0 bases and J 4 bases, leaving 26 bases between the germline ends. CDR1 SGHRS and CDR2 YFSETQ come from the germline V gene. The CDR3 runs 19 residues. CDR3 nucleotides: TGCGCCAGCAGCTTGGTGGTCCGACCGGGACGGGCAGGGTATTACGAGCAGTACTTC. Protein: CASSLVVRPGRAGYYEQYF.

This chain connects TRBV5-1 to TRBJ1-1, with TRBD1 as a possible D gene (5 bases). Germline V gives CDR1 SGHRS, CDR2 YFSETQ. Deletions cut 0 bases from V and 5 bases from J, with 14 bases between. This CDR3 has 15 amino acids. The DNA of the CDR3 is TGCGCCAGCAGCTTGGCCGCGAACAGGAGGACTGAAGCTTTCTTT. Amino acids: CASSLAANRRTEAFF.

The V and J genes are TRBV29-1 and TRBJ1-1; a possible D gene is TRBD1 (6 bases). CDR1 is SQVTM, CDR2 ANQGSEA, per germline. V was shortened by 3 bases and J by 5 bases, with 13 bases between the two germline ends. The CDR3 is 13 residues long. The CDR3 DNA follows: TGCAGCGTTGAGTGGTCAGGGGAAACTGAAGCTTTCTTT. Its translation is CSVEWSGETEAFF.

The gene calls are TRBV3-1 (or the pseudogene TRBV3-2) and TRBJ2-7; 11 bases map to TRBD2. The germline CDR1 and CDR2 sequences are LGHDT and YNNKEL (reference sequence). The CDR3 spans 16 residues. The junction had 3 bases not matched to a gene; V was cut back by 2 bases and J by 0 bases. The CDR3 coding sequence is TGTGCCAGCAGCCAAAGGACTAGCGGGTCCTCCTACGAGCAGTACTTC. Encoded protein: CASSQRTSGSSYEQYF.

This rearrangement joins TRBV12-3 or TRBV12-4 to TRBJ1-2; D gene uncertain. V lost 7 bases to trimming and J lost 8 bases, with 11 bases between them. The CDR3 has 11 amino acids. CDR3 sequence (DNA): TGTGCCAGCACCACCCGTCGGGGCTACACCTTC. Amino acid sequence: CASTTRRGYTF.

V gene TRBV2 combines with J gene TRBJ2-7; no clear D gene. Germline assignment: CDR1 SNHLY and CDR2 FYNNEI. This CDR3 is 13 amino acids long. Between the trimmed V and J ends, which lost 6 bases and 7 bases, there was a span of 16 bases. Here the CDR3 DNA reads TGTGCCAGCAGGACGACTTGGGCCGTAGAGCAGTACTTC. This gives the protein CASRTTWAVEQYF.

The J gene is TRBJ1-2, the V gene TRBV3-1 (or the pseudogene TRBV3-2), with D maybe TRBD1 (5 bases). CDR1 LGHDT and CDR2 YNNKEL come from the germline V gene (reference sequence). The CDR3 extends over 16 amino acids. The ends were cut back, 5 bases at V and 6 bases at J, with 22 bases in the middle. The chain's CDR3 is CASSARQSKAINGYTF. The DNA for the CDR3 is TGTGCCAGCAGCGCCCGACAGTCTAAGGCTATTAATGGCTACACCTTC.

This clone was seen only a few times. The J gene is TRBJ1-2, the V gene TRBV5-6; perhaps TRBD1 as D (5 bases). Trimming shortened V by 6 bases and J by 5 bases, and 20 bases separated the two germline ends. The CDR3 runs to 15 residues. The germline V gene has CDR1 SGHDT and CDR2 YYEEEE. The CDR3 DNA sequence: TGTGCCAGCACCCCCACGGGGCTTTCTAGTTATGGCTACACCTTC. It encodes CASTPTGLSSYGYTF.

This chain connects TRBV6-4 to TRBJ1-2; 7 nucleotides align to TRBD1. The CDR3 has 15 residues. With V trimmed by 2 bases and J by 7 bases, 10 bases remained unmatched. CDR1 is MRHNA and CDR2 is SNTAGT in the germline V gene. This CDR3 is CASSDLGTASGGYTF. Written as DNA, the CDR3 is TGTGCCAGCAGTGACCTTGGGACAGCGTCAGGTGGCTACACCTTC.

This chain links TRBV18 with TRBJ1-5; possibly TRBD1 for D (5 bases). Per germline, CDR1 KGHSH and CDR2 LQKENI. Trimming removed 0 bases at V and 3 bases at J, with 18 bases between. The CDR3 length is 18 residues. CDR3 region: CASSPPGAAGINNQPQHF. Here the CDR3 DNA reads TGTGCCAGCTCACCACCCGGGGCCGCAGGGATAAACAATCAGCCCCAGCATTTT.

This clone appeared once. The chain carries TRBV9 and TRBJ1-6; 7 bases line up with TRBD1. The V gene end was trimmed by 4 bases and the J gene end by 7 bases; junction bases not matched to a gene: 8. The V gene's germline CDR1 is SGDLS and CDR2 YYNGEE. This CDR3 contains 15 residues. The CDR3 is CASSSLGQENSPLHF. CDR3 DNA: TGTGCCAGCAGCTCACTTGGACAGGAGAATTCACCCCTCCACTTT.

The chain is built from TRBV12-3 or TRBV12-4 and TRBJ2-3, with unresolved D. Trimming shortened V by 3 bases and J by 0 bases, and 4 bases separated the two germline ends. This CDR3 spans 13 amino acids. CDR3 sequence (DNA): TGTGCCAGCAGTTTGGCTAGCACAGATACGCAGTATTTT. It codes for CASSLASTDTQYF.

V gene TRBV15 combines with J gene TRBJ2-7; TRBD1 matches at 12 bases. CDR1 is LNHNV, CDR2 YYDKDF, per germline (reference sequence). V trimming: 3 bases; J trimming: 6 bases; junction bases outside the gene matches: 6. CDR3 size: 15 residues. The CDR3 DNA reads as TGTGCCACCAGCAGGGGCGGGACAGGGGGCCGCGAGCAGTACTTC. It codes for CATSRGGTGGREQYF. Complete variable domain (other parts from reference TRBV15 and TRBJ2-7): DAMVIQNPRYQVTQFGKPVTLSCSQTLNHNVMYWYQQKSSQAPKLLFHYYDKDFNNEADTPDNFQSRRPNTSFCFLDIRSPGLGDTAMYLCATSRGGTGGREQYFGPGTRLTVT.

This clone was observed a few times. The chain carries TRBV2 and TRBJ1-2; 10 positions agree with TRBD1. Germline lookup yields CDR1 SNHLY and CDR2 FYNNEI. V lost 6 bases to trimming and J lost 3 bases; unmatched junction nucleotides: 4. CDR3 size: 14 residues. This chain's CDR3 is CASRMDRGDYGYTF. The CDR3 DNA sequence: TGTGCCAGCAGAATGGACAGGGGGGACTATGGCTACACCTTC.

Note on this clone: The same CDR3 arises from other DNA sequences in this sample as well. CDR3: CASSLQGATNEKLFF. In DNA form, the CDR3 reads TGTGCCAGCAGCTTACAGGGGGCAACTAATGAAAAACTGTTTTTT. This rearrangement joins TRBV7-2 to TRBJ1-4, with 7 bases that match TRBD1. CDR3 length equals 15 residues. Trimming removed 2 bases from V and 0 bases from J; junction bases left unmatched: 0. Germline assignment: CDR1 SGHTA and CDR2 FQGNSA.

The chain uses TRBV3-1 (or the pseudogene TRBV3-2) and TRBJ2-6; no definite D call. The CDR3 loop spans 15 amino acids. The ends were cut back, 2 bases at V and 4 bases at J, with 9 bases in the middle. Per germline, CDR1 LGHDT and CDR2 YNNKEL (reference sequence). For the CDR3, the DNA is TGTGCCAGCAGCCAACCACTGAGAGGGGCCAACGTCCTGACTTTC. Protein sequence: CASSQPLRGANVLTF.

The chain joins TRBV5-1 to TRBJ2-3; D remains ambiguous. Germline CDR1 reads SGHRS; CDR2 reads YFSETQ. This CDR3 comprises 16 residues. Trimming removed 0 bases at V and 0 bases at J, with 11 bases between. The CDR3 region is CASSLDRPSSTDTQYF. The CDR3 DNA sequence: TGCGCCAGCAGCTTGGACCGGCCCTCAAGCACAGATACGCAGTATTTT.

The J gene is TRBJ2-5, the V gene TRBV4-2; either TRBD1 or TRBD2 may supply D (5 bases each). The CDR3 has 14 residues. Trimming cost V 0 bases and J 4 bases, with 9 bases left between them. Germline V gives CDR1 LGHNA, CDR2 YNFKEQ. The CDR3 protein is CASSQDGGRETQYF. In DNA, the CDR3 is TGTGCCAGCAGCCAAGATGGGGGAAGAGAGACCCAGTACTTC.

This clone appeared a few times. The gene calls are TRBV30 and TRBJ2-1, with D tentatively TRBD2 (6 bases). Trimming shortened V by 3 bases and J by 3 bases, and 18 bases separated the two germline ends. Germline V gene data show CDR1 as GTSNPN and CDR2 as SVGIG (reference sequence). The CDR3 contains 16 residues. The CDR3 DNA reads TGTGCCTGGAGCGACCCCTGGGCTAGCGTCTACAATGAGCAGTTCTTC. It codes for CAWSDPWASVYNEQFF. The variable domain in full, with the rest retrieved from reference TRBV30 and TRBJ2-1, is SQTIHQWPATLVQPVGSPLSLECTVEGTSNPNLYWYRQAAGRGLQLLFYSVGIGQISSEVPQNLSASRPQDRQFILSSKKLLLSDSGFYLCAWSDPWASVYNEQFFGPGTRLTVL.

The V call is TRBV7-3, the J call TRBJ1-6; a possible D gene is TRBD1 (5 bases). The CDR3 runs 14 residues. The germline V gene has CDR1 SGHTA and CDR2 FQGTGA. V dropped 5 bases and J dropped 5 bases, with 10 bases sitting between them. As DNA, the CDR3 is TGTGCCAGCAGCCCTCAGGGCAATAATTCACCCCTCCACTTT. This encodes CASSPQGNNSPLHF.

V is TRBV29-1 and J is TRBJ2-5; 7 bases line up with TRBD2. This CDR3 region has 14 residues. Losses at the gene ends were 7 bases for V and 14 bases for J; bases not matched to a gene: 22. In germline, CDR1 is SQVTM, CDR2 ANQGSEA. Here the CDR3 reads CSASSPSGTYEQYF. CDR3 nucleotide sequence: TGCAGCGCTAGCTCTCCTAGCGGAACCTACGAGCAATACTTC.

This chain links TRBV4-2 with TRBJ2-1; D is tentatively TRBD1 or TRBD2 (7 bases each). The CDR3 is made up of 17 amino acids. Deletions cut 2 bases from V and 0 bases from J, with 14 bases between. CDR1 LGHNA and CDR2 YNFKEQ come from the germline V gene. In DNA form, the CDR3 reads TGTGCCAGCAGCCAACCCAGGGGGGGTAGCTCCTACAATGAGCAGTTCTTC. This codes for CASSQPRGGSSYNEQFF.

The gene calls are TRBV29-1 and TRBJ2-5; TRBD1 is a possible D gene (6 bases). The CDR3 is 13 residues long. V lost 6 bases, J lost 1 base, and 12 bases lay in between. Germline lookup yields CDR1 SQVTM and CDR2 ANQGSEA. The CDR3 DNA reads as TGCAGCGTCCTGAGGGGGTCCCAAGAGACCCAGTACTTC. This translates into CSVLRGSQETQYF.

The V and J genes are TRBV7-3 and TRBJ1-4; 8 positions agree with TRBD1. Per germline, CDR1 SGHTA and CDR2 FQGTGA. V was pared by 3 bases and J by 2 bases, with 2 bases of the junction left unmatched. The CDR3 totals 15 residues. CDR3 sequence (DNA): TGTGCCAGCAGCTTGGGGGACAGGACTAATGAAAAACTGTTTTTT. It specifies CASSLGDRTNEKLFF. Filled out from reference TRBV7-3 and TRBJ1-4, the complete variable domain reads GAGVSQTPSNKVTEKGKYVELRCDPISGHTALYWYRQSLGQGPEFLIYFQGTGAADDSGLPNDRFFAVRPEGSVSTLKIQRTERGDSAVYLCASSLGDRTNEKLFFGSGTQLSVL.

This chain links TRBV10-3 with TRBJ1-1; D ambiguous. V dropped 5 bases and J dropped 0 bases, with 7 bases sitting between them. This CDR3 has 13 amino acids. Germline lookup yields CDR1 ENHRY and CDR2 SYGVKD. This chain's CDR3 is CAISITVNTEAFF. DNA of the CDR3: TGTGCCATCAGTATTACAGTGAACACTGAAGCTTTCTTT.